The TCR beta chain under discussion was sequenced for a study of cytomegalovirus exposure and HLA in healthy donors. Study observations and caveats: Using a false discovery rate of 0.05, a later analysis showed that fewer than 20,000 TCR beta sequences were associated with HLA alleles. It was in a later analysis that TCR association rates were seen to vary by HLA locus, highest for DRB1 and lowest for HLA-C. Most sequenced TCRs were rare (though some public TCRs occurred in many donors).

This PCR relied on a set of 60 Vbeta primers and 13 Jbeta primers. Libraries were prepared by immunoSEQ multiplex PCR; TCRdb keeps only in-frame clonotypes and omits some of them. Of 120,000 or so clones in the sample, roughly 76% were seen once. The CDR3 contains 17 residues. Germline loops: CDR1 SGHRS, CDR2 YFSETQ. The V end lost 0 bases, the J end lost 0 bases, and 10 bases lay between the germline ends. On this clone: Its matching antigen is unknown.

The sequence was collected from a man aged 30 to 45 in good health and CMV-seronegative. V and J are TRBV5-1 and TRBJ1-6, with a possible D match to TRBD1 (5 bases). Specimen: PBMCs. The chain's CDR3 is CASSLGQPSSYNSPLHF. The CDR3 region has the DNA TGCGCCAGCAGCTTGGGACAGCCCAGCTCCTATAATTCACCCCTCCACTTT.